These 22 T cell receptor beta chains were all obtained from the same sample, sequenced in a study of response to subunit inactivated influenza vaccine. TCRdb independently ran MiXCR on the RT-PCR reads; one entry per CDR3 protein. The data contain some 500,000 distinct CDR3 sequences, 25% of them seen just once; the ten biggest clones take up 1.5% to 2%. The input for sequencing was CD4+ T cells sorted from PBMCs, taken 4 to 6 days after vaccination. These receptor sequences come from a man between 50 and 59 years old who received an inactivated influenza vaccine.

This clonotype has only a few counts. The chain couples TRBV29-1 to TRBJ2-3; 8 nucleotides match TRBD1. The V gene end was trimmed by 7 bases and the J gene end by 6 bases; junction bases not matched to a gene: 12. Germline CDR1 SQVTM, CDR2 ANQGSEA. The CDR3 runs 14 residues. The CDR3 nucleotides are TGCAGCGCTCAACCCAGGGGGCGTGGGGATACGCAGTATTTT. Translated: CSAQPRGRGDTQYF.

The chain employs TRBV20-1 and TRBJ2-3, with D possibly being TRBD2 (6 bases). The CDR3 is made up of 13 amino acids. The germline CDR1 and CDR2 sequences are DFQATT and SNEGSKA (reference sequence). Trimming removed 6 bases at V and 0 bases at J, with 10 bases between. DNA for the CDR3: TGCAGTGCAGACCGGGGGAGCACAGATACGCAGTATTTT. This gives the protein CSADRGSTDTQYF.

V is TRBV5-5 and J is TRBJ2-7, with 11 bases lining up with TRBD2. CDR3 length equals 16 residues. V was clipped by 0 bases and J by 3 bases; unmatched bases: 5. Germline CDR1 reads SGHKS; CDR2 reads YYEKEE (reference sequence). In DNA, the CDR3 is TGTGCCAGCAGCTTGGCGGGACTAGCGGTTAGCTACGAGCAGTACTTC. Encoded protein: CASSLAGLAVSYEQYF.

The rearrangement joins TRBV18 to TRBJ2-7; D may correspond to TRBD1 or TRBD2 (5 bases each). The CDR3 length is 14 residues. Germline assignment: CDR1 KGHSH and CDR2 LQKENI. Trimming shortened V by 2 bases and J by 2 bases, and 10 bases separated the two germline ends. DNA of the CDR3: TGTGCCAGCTCACCATCAACGGGGCCCTACGAGCAGTACTTC. Its protein product is CASSPSTGPYEQYF.

This clonotype has just one count. This chain uses TRBV3-1 with TRBJ2-7; D tentatively fits TRBD1 or TRBD2 (5 bases each). Trimming left V 4 bases short and J 9 bases short, with 16 bases between. Germline V CDR1 and CDR2: LGHDT, YNNKEL (reference sequence). The CDR3 is 13 amino acids. This CDR3 reads CASSLRDVDPQYF. CDR3 nucleotides: TGTGCCAGCAGCCTCCGGGACGTCGACCCGCAGTACTTC.

This clonotype was counted a few times. The chain couples TRBV29-1 to TRBJ1-5, with 9 bases fitting TRBD1. The CDR3 loop spans 18 amino acids. The junction had 10 bases not matched to a gene; V was cut back by 1 base and J by 0 bases. Looked up from germline, CDR1 is SQVTM and CDR2 is ANQGSEA. The CDR3 coding sequence is TGCAGCGTTGAAGGCCGGGACAGGGATCTCTATAGCAATCAGCCCCAGCATTTT. This codes for CSVEGRDRDLYSNQPQHF.

This clonotype was seen only a few times. The chain employs TRBV6-1 and TRBJ2-6, with 7 bases aligning to TRBD2. The CDR3 has 17 amino acids. J gave up 4 bases and V 4 bases, and 10 bases lay outside the gene matches. CDR1 and CDR2 from the germline V gene are MNHNS and SASEGT. The CDR3 DNA sequence: TGTGCCAGCAGTGTGGGGGGGACCCTCGCCGGGGCCAACGTCCTGACTTTC. Its translation is CASSVGGTLAGANVLTF.

The chain combines TRBV11-1 with TRBJ2-1; TRBD2 matches 7 bases. The germline CDR1 and CDR2 sequences are SGHAT and FQDESV (reference sequence). This CDR3 is 18 amino acids long. Trimming at V came to 0 bases and at J to 8 bases, leaving 16 bases not matched to a gene. This chain's CDR3 is CASSLAQIIGWEGDEQFF. The DNA of the CDR3 is TGTGCCAGCAGCTTAGCGCAAATCATCGGATGGGAGGGCGATGAGCAGTTCTTC.

In its sample, this clonotype was seen once. CDR3 bases: TGCGCCAGCAGCCAAAAGACAGGACAGAGCTACACAGATACGCAGTATTTT. This sequence encodes CASSQKTGQSYTDTQYF. The chain is built from TRBV4-3 and TRBJ2-3, with D perhaps TRBD1 (6 bases). Germline values: CDR1 LGHNA, CDR2 YSLEER. This CDR3 is 17 amino acids long. Trimming removed 2 bases from V and 2 bases from J, with 17 bases in between.

The chain is built from TRBV29-1 and TRBJ1-1; perhaps TRBD1 as D (5 bases). The germline CDR1 and CDR2 sequences are SQVTM and ANQGSEA. The CDR3 has 15 amino acids. Trimming removed 0 bases from V and 1 base from J, with 12 bases in between. CDR3 sequence: CSVEELTGTNTEAFF. CDR3 coding DNA: TGCAGCGTTGAAGAGCTAACGGGGACGAACACTGAAGCTTTCTTT.

This clonotype was observed a few times. The V gene is TRBV7-6, the J gene TRBJ2-4; 8 bases agree with TRBD2. CDR1 is SGHVS and CDR2 is FNYEAQ in the germline V gene. This CDR3 comprises 17 residues. J was trimmed by 0 bases and V by 1 base; bases with no gene match: 5. The CDR3 here is CASSLESGGLAKNIQYF. The CDR3 bases are TGTGCCAGCAGCTTAGAATCGGGAGGGCTAGCCAAAAACATTCAGTACTTC.

Only a few counts were recorded for this clonotype. This rearrangement joins TRBV20-1 to TRBJ1-5, with TRBD1 matching over 8 bases. V lost 6 bases to trimming and J lost 3 bases; unmatched junction nucleotides: 4. The CDR3 has 13 residues. Germline V gene data show CDR1 as DFQATT and CDR2 as SNEGSKA (reference sequence). The CDR3 here is CSAGDRINQPQHF. CDR3 sequence (DNA): TGCAGTGCCGGGGACAGGATCAATCAGCCCCAGCATTTT.

CDR3 residues: CASSLWLGLNTEAFF. CDR3 bases: TGCGCCAGCAGCTTGTGGCTGGGCTTGAACACTGAAGCTTTCTTT. V gene TRBV5-1 combines with J gene TRBJ1-1; no reliable D call. The V and J ends lost 1 base and 0 bases respectively, with 10 bases between them. The CDR3 totals 15 residues. Germline V CDR1 and CDR2: SGHRS, YFSETQ. The full variable domain, completed using reference TRBV5-1 and TRBJ1-1, is KAGVTQTPRYLIKTRGQQVTLSCSPISGHRSVSWYQQTPGQGLQFLFEYFSETQRNKGNFPGRFSGRQFSNSRSEMNVSTLELGDSALYLCASSLWLGLNTEAFFGQGTRLTVV.

This clonotype was detected a few times. The V call is TRBV5-5, the J call TRBJ2-7, with unresolved D. The CDR3 spans 14 residues. The germline V and J ends were trimmed by 0 bases and 1 base, with 8 bases remaining between them. Per the germline V gene, CDR1 is SGHKS and CDR2 is YYEKEE (reference sequence). This CDR3 reads CASSLEPVSYEQYF. CDR3 DNA: TGTGCCAGCAGCTTGGAGCCCGTTTCCTACGAGCAGTACTTC.

J is TRBJ1-5 and V is TRBV7-2, with no clear D. The germline V and J ends were trimmed by 5 bases and 2 bases, with 7 bases remaining between them. CDR1 is SGHTA, CDR2 FQGNSA, per germline. The CDR3 sequence is 13 residues long. The CDR3 protein is CASSLQRNQPQHF. CDR3 in DNA: TGTGCCAGCAGCCTGCAGCGCAATCAGCCCCAGCATTTT. Full variable domain (remainder filled in from reference TRBV7-2 and TRBJ1-5): GAGVSQSPSNKVTEKGKDVELRCDPISGHTALYWYRQSLGQGLEFLIYFQGNSAPDKSGLPSDRFSAERTGGSVSTLTIQRTQQEDSAVYLCASSLQRNQPQHFGDGTRLSIL.

Only one count was recorded for this clonotype. The chain uses TRBV9 and TRBJ2-4; D is perhaps TRBD1 or TRBD2 (5 bases each). This CDR3 comprises 15 residues. CDR1 is SGDLS, CDR2 YYNGEE, per germline. Trimming took off 1 base at V and 8 bases at J, with 16 bases between the two ends. DNA of the CDR3: TGTGCCAGCAGCGTATCGCCAGGGATGGGAGACATTCAGTACTTC. Translation: CASSVSPGMGDIQYF.

V and J are TRBV6-1 and TRBJ1-5; D not resolved. V dropped 1 base and J dropped 8 bases, with 6 bases sitting between them. Per germline, CDR1 MNHNS and CDR2 SASEGT. The CDR3 covers 12 residues. In nucleotides, the CDR3 is TGTGCCAGCAGTGAAGGTCTGGAGCCCCAGCATTTT. It encodes CASSEGLEPQHF.

This clonotype has a handful of counts. The chain joins TRBV6-5 to TRBJ2-7, with 10 positions matching TRBD1. Germline loops: CDR1 MNHEY, CDR2 SVGAGI. The CDR3 sequence is 15 residues long. V was pared by 4 bases and J by 2 bases, with 5 bases of the junction left unmatched. The CDR3 DNA is TGTGCCAGCAGTTCACCGGGACAGGGGACCTACGAGCAGTACTTC. Its translation is CASSSPGQGTYEQYF.

The chain links TRBV20-1 to TRBJ1-2; D is undetermined. Germline V gene lookup returns CDR1 DFQATT and CDR2 SNEGSKA (reference sequence). The CDR3 extends over 14 amino acids. Trimming stripped 0 bases from V and 4 bases from J, with 12 bases between. CDR3 bases: TGCAGTGCTAGAGATCCGGGATTTAGCTATGGCTACACCTTC. It is translated as CSARDPGFSYGYTF.

This chain uses TRBV7-3 with TRBJ2-3, with D hard to call. V was trimmed by 5 bases and J by 5 bases, leaving 14 bases between them. CDR1 is SGHTA, CDR2 FQGTGA, per germline. CDR3 length: 14 residues. CDR3 bases: TGTGCCAGCAGCCCATTAAGGGCCGGAGATACGCAGTATTTT. Translating it yields CASSPLRAGDTQYF. Full variable domain (missing parts from reference TRBV7-3 and TRBJ2-3): GAGVSQTPSNKVTEKGKYVELRCDPISGHTALYWYRQSLGQGPEFLIYFQGTGAADDSGLPNDRFFAVRPEGSVSTLKIQRTERGDSAVYLCASSPLRAGDTQYFGPGTRLTVL.

A single count supports this clonotype. The V call is TRBV28, the J call TRBJ2-6, with D possibly matching TRBD2 (6 bases). The CDR3 is made up of 18 amino acids. From germline, CDR1 is MDHEN and CDR2 SYDVKM. With 6 bases removed from V and 0 bases from J, the gap between germline ends came to 18 bases. The chain's CDR3 is CASSVRDGGSSGANVLTF. As DNA, the CDR3 is TGTGCCAGCAGCGTCCGGGACGGGGGATCCTCTGGGGCCAACGTCCTGACTTTC.

This clonotype has just a few counts. The chain has TRBV24-1 and TRBJ1-5; D gene unclear. CDR3 length: 14 residues. Germline V lookup: CDR1 KGHDR, CDR2 SFDVKD. The V end lost 3 bases, the J end lost 3 bases, and 8 bases lay between the germline ends. The CDR3 DNA sequence: TGTGCCACCAGTGATCCCGGGGTCAATCAGCCCCAGCATTTT. Protein sequence: CATSDPGVNQPQHF.